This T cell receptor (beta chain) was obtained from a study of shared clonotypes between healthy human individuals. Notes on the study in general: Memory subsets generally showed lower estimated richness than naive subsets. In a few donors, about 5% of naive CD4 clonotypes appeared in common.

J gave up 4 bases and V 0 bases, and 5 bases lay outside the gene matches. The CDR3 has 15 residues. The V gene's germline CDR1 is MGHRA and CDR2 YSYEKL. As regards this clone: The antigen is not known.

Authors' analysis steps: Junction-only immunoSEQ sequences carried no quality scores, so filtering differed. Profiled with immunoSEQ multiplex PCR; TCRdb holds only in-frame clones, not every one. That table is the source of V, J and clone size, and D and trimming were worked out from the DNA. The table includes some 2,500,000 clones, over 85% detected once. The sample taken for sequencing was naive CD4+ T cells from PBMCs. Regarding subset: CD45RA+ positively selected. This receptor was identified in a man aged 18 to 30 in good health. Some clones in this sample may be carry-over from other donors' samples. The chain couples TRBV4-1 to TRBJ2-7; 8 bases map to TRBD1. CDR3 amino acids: CASSQDGQGMYEQYF. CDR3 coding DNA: TGCGCCAGCAGCCAAGACGGACAGGGAATGTACGAGCAGTACTTC.